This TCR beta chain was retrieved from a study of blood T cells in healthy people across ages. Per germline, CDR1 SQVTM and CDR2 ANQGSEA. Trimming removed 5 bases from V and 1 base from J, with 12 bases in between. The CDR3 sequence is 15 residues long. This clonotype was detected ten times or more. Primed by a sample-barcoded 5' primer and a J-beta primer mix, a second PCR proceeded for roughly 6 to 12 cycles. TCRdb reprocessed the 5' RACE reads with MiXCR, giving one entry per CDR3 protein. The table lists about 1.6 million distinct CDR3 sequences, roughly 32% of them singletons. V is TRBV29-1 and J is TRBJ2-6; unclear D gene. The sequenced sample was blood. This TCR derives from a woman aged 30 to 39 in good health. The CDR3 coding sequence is TGCAGCGTTTACCTAGAGAAATCTGGGGCCAACGTCCTGACTTTC. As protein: CSVYLEKSGANVLTF.